The 3 T cell receptor beta chains below all came from one sample that was sequenced in a study of control samples from healthy donors and cancer patients. Sequenced by immunoSEQ multiplex PCR; TCRdb stores in-frame clones only, minus some. The sample records some 120,000 clones, approximately 92% being singletons. Sample: PBMCs. These receptors all come from an older man with head and neck cancer.

The V and J genes are TRBV4-1 and TRBJ2-7, with 9 bases lining up with TRBD1. Trimming at V came to 1 base and at J to 4 bases, leaving 5 bases not matched to a gene. In germline, CDR1 is MGHRA, CDR2 YSYEKL. The length of the CDR3 is 15 residues. CDR3 bases: TGCGCCAGCAGCCAAGTGTTGGACAGGGGTTACGAGCAGTACTTC. This gives the protein CASSQVLDRGYEQYF.

The chain combines TRBV4-1 with TRBJ2-2; D uncertain. Per germline, CDR1 MGHRA and CDR2 YSYEKL. The CDR3 is 17 residues long. Trimming removed 0 bases from V and 2 bases from J, with 13 bases in between. CDR3 nucleotide sequence: TGCGCCAGCAGCCAAGACGGAGACTCGTCAAACACCGGGGAGCTGTTTTTT. Translating gives CASSQDGDSSNTGELFF.

This chain links TRBV18 with TRBJ2-2; TRBD2 matches at 8 bases. The CDR3 sequence is 15 residues long. V lost 5 bases, J lost 1 base, and 3 bases stayed unmatched. The germline V gene encodes CDR1 KGHSH and CDR2 LQKENI. The CDR3 is CASSSAGGNTGELFF. CDR3 bases: TGTGCCAGCTCAAGTGCGGGAGGGAACACCGGGGAGCTGTTTTTT.